The T cell receptor (beta chain) described here comes from a study of T cell changes during pregnancy in multiple sclerosis. Trimming left V 5 bases short and J 5 bases short, with 18 bases between. The CDR3 runs 16 residues. CDR1 and CDR2 (germline): LNHDA, SQIVND (reference sequence). Repertoires were generated with immunoSEQ multiplex PCR, while TCRdb's copy carries only in-frame clones and drops some. The sample carries some 70,000 clones, roughly 89% recorded once. This rearrangement joins TRBV19 to TRBJ1-4, with a tentative D call TRBD1 (5 bases). The sample here was peripheral blood, taken in the second trimester of pregnancy. This clonotype was sampled from a female donor with multiple sclerosis, enrolled in a pregnancy study. In DNA, the CDR3 is TGTGCCAGTAGTTTGCGCCGCCGGGCAGGGAATGAAAAACTGTTTTTT. The encoded protein is CASSLRRRAGNEKLFF. Together with reference TRBV19 and TRBJ1-4, the CDR3 gives the full variable domain: DGGITQSPKYLFRKEGQNVTLSCEQNLNHDAMYWYRQDPGQGLRLIYYSQIVNDFQKGDIAEGYSVSREKKESFPLTVTSAQKNPTAFYLCASSLRRRAGNEKLFFGSGTQLSVL.